This T cell receptor (beta chain) was sequenced in a study of cytomegalovirus exposure and HLA in healthy donors. Study background: From donors who were HLA-typed, an early data release held around 80 million unique TCRs. The study, taken as a whole, reports: In a later analysis, CMV-associated beta chains were mostly HLA-associated, it appeared.

Donors likely had unrecorded immune exposures despite being nominally healthy when sampled. It was with 60 Vbeta and 13 Jbeta primers that the PCR ran. Data came from immunoSEQ multiplex PCR; TCRdb stores just in-frame clones and leaves some out. The table includes around 130,000 clones, 81% detected once. Trimming removed 0 bases at V and 6 bases at J, with 11 bases between. Germline V CDR1 and CDR2: SGHRS, YFSETQ. The length of the CDR3 is 14 residues. Turning to this clone: Its matching antigen is unknown.

The chain employs TRBV5-1 and TRBJ2-3; D might be TRBD2 (5 bases). This sequence was found in a woman aged 40 to 50 in good health and CMV-seronegative. The material sequenced was PBMCs. The CDR3 DNA reads TGCGCCAGCAGCTTGGCCCCAGGCGGGGATACGCAGTATTTT. It translates to CASSLAPGGDTQYF.